Below are 26 T cell receptor beta chains sequenced from a single sample in a study of blood T cells in healthy people across ages. Primers used in a second PCR of roughly 7 to 11 cycles were a sample-barcoded 5' primer and a J-beta primer mix. TCRdb re-called the 5' RACE reads through MiXCR, storing one row per CDR3 protein. The profile shows roughly 680,000 distinct CDR3 sequences, more than 20% of them singletons. Source material: blood. The receptors derive from a man aged 70-80 years in good health.

The chain has TRBV4-1 and TRBJ2-5; 7 nucleotides agree with TRBD1. The CDR3 consists of 15 residues. Germline CDR1 and CDR2: MGHRA and YSYEKL. V shed 4 bases and J 1 base; nucleotides not matched to a gene: 6. CDR3 DNA: TGCGCCAGCAGCCTCGACAGGGCCCCCCAAGAGACCCAGTACTTC. This encodes CASSLDRAPQETQYF.

The chain links TRBV6-6 to TRBJ2-5; no reliable D call. The CDR3 contains 13 residues. Germline CDR1 MNHNY, CDR2 SVGAGI (reference sequence). Trimming cost V 6 bases and J 0 bases, with 8 bases left between them. CDR3 sequence: CASRLLYQETQYF. The CDR3 DNA reads TGTGCCAGCAGATTACTATACCAAGAGACCCAGTACTTC.

This clonotype was picked up a small number of times. The CDR3 DNA reads TGCGCCAGCAGCCTCGCAGACGTAACGAACACCGGGGAGCTGTTTTTT. Encoded protein: CASSLADVTNTGELFF. V usage is TRBV5-1 and J usage is TRBJ2-2; D gene ambiguous. Looked up from germline, CDR1 is SGHRS and CDR2 is YFSETQ. The V end was cut by 4 bases, the J end by 0 bases, with 13 bases between. The CDR3 is 16 residues long.

This clonotype was seen ten or more times. The CDR3 coding sequence is TGTGCCAGCAGTTTGGAGGGAGTCAATGAGCAGTTCTTC. Translation: CASSLEGVNEQFF. The gene calls are TRBV28 and TRBJ2-1; perhaps TRBD2 as D (6 bases). The CDR3 sequence is 13 residues long. Germline values: CDR1 MDHEN, CDR2 SYDVKM. Trimming stripped 3 bases from V and 6 bases from J, with 9 bases between.

This chain connects TRBV7-2 to TRBJ1-1, with 7 bases aligning to TRBD1. V shed 5 bases and J 3 bases; nucleotides not matched to a gene: 6. There are 14 residues in the CDR3. Germline V CDR1 and CDR2: SGHTA, FQGNSA. CDR3 region: CASSQGQAHTEAFF. CDR3 bases: TGTGCCAGCAGCCAAGGACAGGCCCACACTGAAGCTTTCTTT.

This clonotype was observed a few times. The rearrangement uses TRBV28 and TRBJ2-2, with D tentatively TRBD2 (5 bases). Germline CDR1 MDHEN, CDR2 SYDVKM. Deletions cut 6 bases from V and 0 bases from J, with 17 bases between. The CDR3 length is 17 residues. CDR3 region: CASRPPEAGSNTGELFF. The CDR3 coding sequence is TGTGCCAGCAGGCCCCCGGAGGCGGGCTCGAACACCGGGGAGCTGTTTTTT.

This clonotype was seen a few times. CDR3 region: CASSPNTGNTEAFF. DNA of the CDR3: TGTGCCAGCAGCCCAAACACAGGGAACACTGAAGCTTTCTTT. V is TRBV12-3 or TRBV12-4 and J is TRBJ1-1; D perhaps matches TRBD1 (5 bases). V lost 6 bases, J lost 1 base, and 12 bases lay in between. This CDR3 spans 14 amino acids.

In this sample, this clonotype turned up many times. The rearrangement joins TRBV7-9 to TRBJ2-5, with no clear D. V shed 3 bases and J shed 0 bases, with 8 bases lying between them. The CDR3 totals 14 residues. Germline V gene data show CDR1 as SEHNR and CDR2 as FQNEAQ (reference sequence). CDR3 sequence reads: CASSFGPNQETQYF. The CDR3 DNA reads as TGTGCCAGCAGCTTTGGTCCGAACCAAGAGACCCAGTACTTC.

J is TRBJ2-4 and V is TRBV5-1; 16 bases line up with TRBD2. Germline CDR1 SGHRS, CDR2 YFSETQ. The V gene end was trimmed by 0 bases and the J gene end by 6 bases; junction bases not matched to a gene: 6. The CDR3 loop spans 18 amino acids. CDR3 in amino acids: CASSLVGLAGGPRNIQYF. The CDR3 DNA reads as TGCGCCAGCAGCTTGGTGGGACTAGCGGGAGGGCCGAGAAACATTCAGTACTTC.

This clonotype occurred a few times. CDR3 DNA sequence: TGCGCCAGCAGCTTTGAGGGAAGCTCCTACAATGAGCAGTTCTTC. It translates to CASSFEGSSYNEQFF. The V call is TRBV5-1, the J call TRBJ2-1, with D maybe TRBD2 (5 bases). Germline CDR1 is SGHRS and CDR2 is YFSETQ. V was shortened by 2 bases and J by 0 bases, with 9 bases between the two germline ends. This CDR3 contains 15 residues.

This rearrangement joins TRBV20-1 to TRBJ2-7; TRBD2 matches 9 bases. CDR1 is DFQATT and CDR2 is SNEGSKA in the germline V gene (reference sequence). The J segment lost 3 bases and the V segment lost 0 bases, leaving 6 bases of the junction unmatched. The CDR3 totals 15 residues. CDR3 nucleotides: TGCAGTGCTAGAGATGGGCGACTAGCGGACTACGAGCAGTACTTC. As protein: CSARDGRLADYEQYF.

In regard to this clonotype: Given a much more abundant clone one base away, this may be a read error. This chain uses TRBV15 with TRBJ2-5; D is unresolved. The CDR3 extends over 12 amino acids. Germline V CDR1 and CDR2: LNHNV, YYDKDF (reference sequence). Trimming took off 3 bases at V and 4 bases at J, with 6 bases between the two ends. The CDR3 nucleotides are TGTGCCACCAGCAGGCAAAGAGAGACCCAGTACTTC. Translation gives CATSRQRETQYF.

This clonotype was found a few times. One junction end disagrees with the germline gene, perhaps due to a read error. The chain employs TRBV7-6 and TRBJ1-4, with D unclear. The CDR3 consists of 16 residues. Germline CDR1 is SGHVS and CDR2 is FNYEAQ. The CDR3: CTSSLAGGTTNEKLFF. CDR3 DNA: TGTACCAGCAGCTTAGCGGGCGGTACAACTAATGAAAAACTGTTTTTT.

This clonotype was picked up a small number of times. A much larger clone is a single base away; this may be a read error. V gene TRBV7-2 combines with J gene TRBJ2-5; 9 nucleotides match TRBD2. The J call may not be correct, given that the DNA end is closer to TRBJ2-7. Germline CDR1 SGHTA, CDR2 FQGNSA. The CDR3 loop spans 14 amino acids. CDR3 nucleotide sequence: TGTGCCAGCAGCTTAGCGGGACTAGCCCACGAGCAGTACTTC. Protein sequence: CASSLAGLAHEQYF.

This clonotype was counted a few times. V gene TRBV10-3 combines with J gene TRBJ2-3, with 8 bases aligning to TRBD2. V shed 1 base and J 2 bases; nucleotides not matched to a gene: 5. CDR1 and CDR2 from the germline V gene are ENHRY and SYGVKD. The CDR3 spans 16 residues. The CDR3 bases are TGTGCCATCAGTGAGTACGGGAGGGCGGACACAGATACGCAGTATTTT. Its translation: CAISEYGRADTDTQYF.

This clonotype was seen more than once but under ten times. V usage is TRBV15 and J usage is TRBJ1-2; D call uncertain. The CDR3 consists of 12 residues. Germline assignment: CDR1 LNHNV and CDR2 YYDKDF (reference sequence). V shed 4 bases and J shed 1 base, with 4 bases lying between them. DNA of the CDR3: TGTGCCACCAGCAAGGGTAACTATGGCTACACCTTC. Encoded protein: CATSKGNYGYTF.

This sequence joins TRBV6-1 and TRBJ2-7, with D hard to call. Germline CDR1 is MNHNS and CDR2 is SASEGT. Trimming removed 1 base at V and 2 bases at J, with 6 bases between. The CDR3 is 13 residues long. The CDR3 coding sequence is TGTGCCAGCAGTGAAGAGGCAGCCTACGAGCAGTACTTC. It yields the protein CASSEEAAYEQYF.

A few counts support this clonotype. The V call is TRBV7-2, the J call TRBJ2-7, with 10 bases identical to TRBD2. V shed 1 base, J shed 5 bases, and the junction held 8 bases outside the gene matches. Germline-derived CDR1 and CDR2 are SGHTA and FQGNSA. The CDR3 extends over 16 amino acids. The CDR3 region is CASSLVSSGRIHEQYF. CDR3 DNA sequence: TGTGCCAGCAGCTTAGTGAGTAGCGGGAGGATCCACGAGCAGTACTTC.

This sequence joins TRBV28 and TRBJ1-5; perhaps TRBD1 as D (5 bases). Germline lookup yields CDR1 MDHEN and CDR2 SYDVKM. The CDR3 consists of 17 residues. Trimming left V 3 bases short and J 0 bases short, with 15 bases between. CDR3 in DNA: TGTGCCAGCAGTTTCGGGACCGGACTTATTAGCAATCAGCCCCAGCATTTT. This gives the protein CASSFGTGLISNQPQHF.

Of note for this clonotype: A much larger clone differs from this one at a single base, so this may be a read error. This chain connects TRBV20-1 to TRBJ2-5; D is undetermined. CDR1 DFQATT and CDR2 SNEGSKA come from the germline V gene (reference sequence). V was clipped by 5 bases and J by 4 bases, with 11 bases between them. This CDR3 spans 12 amino acids. The CDR3 nucleotides read TGCAGTGCTCTCGGCTGGAGAGAGACCCAGTACTTC. Translated: CSALGWRETQYF.

The chain recombines TRBV29-1 with TRBJ2-7; 7 bases align to TRBD1. Trimming took 8 bases from V and 6 from J; bases not matched to a gene: 7. The CDR3 extends over 11 amino acids. Germline V gives CDR1 SQVTM, CDR2 ANQGSEA. DNA for the CDR3: TGCAGCACATACAGGGGTGGCGAGCAGTACTTC. It specifies CSTYRGGEQYF.

This clonotype turned up a few times. Here the CDR3 reads CSARVKGGQFF. For the CDR3, the DNA is TGCAGTGCTAGAGTCAAGGGGGGGCAGTTCTTC. The chain has TRBV20-1 and TRBJ2-5; D assignment may be TRBD1 or TRBD2 (6 bases each). Gene TRBJ2-1 matches the end of the DNA better, so the J call may be wrong. Germline CDR1 is DFQATT and CDR2 is SNEGSKA (reference sequence). CDR3 length: 11 amino acids.

The chain links TRBV6-6 to TRBJ1-1, with D maybe TRBD1 (5 bases). V lost 2 bases and J 1 base, leaving 8 bases between the germline ends. Germline loops: CDR1 MNHNY, CDR2 SVGAGI (reference sequence). The CDR3 runs 14 residues. For the CDR3, the DNA is TGTGCCAGCAGTTACCTAGGGGAGAACACTGAAGCTTTCTTT. As protein: CASSYLGENTEAFF.

This clonotype showed up just a few times. The chain is built from TRBV5-1 and TRBJ2-5; D remains ambiguous. Looked up from germline, CDR1 is SGHRS and CDR2 is YFSETQ. The CDR3 loop spans 12 amino acids. Trimming removed 2 bases at V and 4 bases at J, with 6 bases between. The CDR3: CASSFVLETQYF. The CDR3 DNA sequence: TGCGCCAGCAGCTTTGTCTTAGAGACCCAGTACTTC.

This clonotype was observed a few times. The chain links TRBV11-2 to TRBJ2-5, with 7 positions matching TRBD2. Trimming took 0 bases from V and 4 from J; bases not matched to a gene: 11. The CDR3 consists of 17 residues. CDR1 is SGHAT and CDR2 is FQNNGV in the germline V gene. The CDR3: CASSLDLPAGPLETQYF. In DNA form, the CDR3 reads TGTGCCAGCAGCTTAGATCTACCAGCGGGACCTTTAGAGACCCAGTACTTC.

The chain is built from TRBV4-1 and TRBJ2-1, with D perhaps TRBD1 (5 bases). This CDR3 region has 16 residues. Germline V gene data show CDR1 as MGHRA and CDR2 as YSYEKL. The ends were cut back, 3 bases at V and 4 bases at J, with 16 bases in the middle. This CDR3 reads CASSQLSHDRYNEQFF. CDR3 bases: TGCGCCAGCAGCCAGCTATCCCATGACAGATACAATGAGCAGTTCTTC.